This T cell receptor beta chain was recovered during a study of T cells in Graves' hyperthyroidism and ophthalmopathy. Study as a whole: Peripheral blood was secured at the point of initial diagnosis, before any treatment.

The investigators amplified TCR beta CDR3 regions from RNA transcripts. A first-round RT-PCR of the TCR CDR3 used the HTBI primer set. TCRdb re-called the multiplex PCR reads through MiXCR, storing one row per CDR3 protein. This sample has about 640,000 distinct CDR3 sequences, with about 20% found just once. Uncontrolled infection, other autoimmune disease, pregnancy or lactation barred patients from enrollment. Study conclusions and caveats: Blood also held most thyroid clonotypes expanded beyond 0.001. For ophthalmopathy, model prediction preceded onset by a median about 6 months.

V dropped 0 bases and J dropped 9 bases, with 22 bases sitting between them. Germline V gene sequence: CDR1 SGHRS, CDR2 YFSETQ. The CDR3 runs 17 residues. Ten or more counts support this clonotype. Its antigen is as yet unknown. This rearrangement joins TRBV5-1 to TRBJ2-1; the D is unclear. The receptor comes from a man aged 30-40 years with Graves' ophthalmopathy. Sequenced material: blood. The CDR3 sequence: CASSLASGRAPFVEQFF. Here the CDR3 DNA reads TGCGCCAGCAGCTTGGCCAGTGGTAGAGCCCCCTTCGTTGAGCAGTTCTTC.